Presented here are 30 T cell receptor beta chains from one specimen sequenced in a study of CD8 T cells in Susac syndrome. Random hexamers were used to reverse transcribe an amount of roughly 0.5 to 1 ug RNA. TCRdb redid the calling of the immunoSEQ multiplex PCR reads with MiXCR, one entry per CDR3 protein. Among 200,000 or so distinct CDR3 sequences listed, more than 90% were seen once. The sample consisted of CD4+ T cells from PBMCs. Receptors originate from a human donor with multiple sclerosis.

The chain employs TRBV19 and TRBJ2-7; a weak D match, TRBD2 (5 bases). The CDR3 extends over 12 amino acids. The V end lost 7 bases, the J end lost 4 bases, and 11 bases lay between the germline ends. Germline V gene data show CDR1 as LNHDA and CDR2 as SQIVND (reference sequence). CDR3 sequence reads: CASTDSIYEQYF. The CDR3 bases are TGTGCCAGTACGGACTCGATTTACGAGCAGTACTTC.

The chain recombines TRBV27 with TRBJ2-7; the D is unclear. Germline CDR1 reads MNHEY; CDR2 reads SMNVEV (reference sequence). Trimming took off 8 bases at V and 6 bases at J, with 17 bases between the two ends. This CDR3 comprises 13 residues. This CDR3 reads CASQGWSTSEQYF. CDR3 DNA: TGTGCCAGCCAAGGGTGGAGTACTTCCGAGCAGTACTTC.

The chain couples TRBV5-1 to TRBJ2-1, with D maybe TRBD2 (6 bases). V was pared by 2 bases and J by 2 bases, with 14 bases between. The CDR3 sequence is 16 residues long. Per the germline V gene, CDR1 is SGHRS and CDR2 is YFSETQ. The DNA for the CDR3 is TGCGCCAGCAGCTTAGCCGGGACTCGTACCTACAATGAGCAGTTCTTC. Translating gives CASSLAGTRTYNEQFF.

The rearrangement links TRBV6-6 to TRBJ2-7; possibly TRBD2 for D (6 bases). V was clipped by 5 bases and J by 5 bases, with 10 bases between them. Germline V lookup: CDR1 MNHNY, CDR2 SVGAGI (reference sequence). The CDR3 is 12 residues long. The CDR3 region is CASSGRTNEQYF. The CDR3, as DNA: TGTGCCAGCAGTGGGAGGACTAACGAGCAGTACTTC.

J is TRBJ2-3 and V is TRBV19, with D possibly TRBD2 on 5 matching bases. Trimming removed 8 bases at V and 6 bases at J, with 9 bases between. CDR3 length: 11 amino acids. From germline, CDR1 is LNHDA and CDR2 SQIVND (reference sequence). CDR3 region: CASARRDTQYF. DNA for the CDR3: TGTGCCAGTGCAAGGAGGGATACGCAGTATTTT.

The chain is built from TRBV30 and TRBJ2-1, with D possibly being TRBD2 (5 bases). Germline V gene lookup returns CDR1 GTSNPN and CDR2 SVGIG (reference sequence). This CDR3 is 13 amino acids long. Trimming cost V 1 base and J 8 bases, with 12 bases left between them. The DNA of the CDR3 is TGTGCCTGGAGTGAGAGGGCTAGGGATGAGCAGTTCTTC. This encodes CAWSERARDEQFF.

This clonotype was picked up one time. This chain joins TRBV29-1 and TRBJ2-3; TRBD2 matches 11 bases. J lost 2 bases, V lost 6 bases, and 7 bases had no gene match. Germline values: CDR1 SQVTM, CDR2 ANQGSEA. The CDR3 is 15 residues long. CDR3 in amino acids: CSVLGTSGFTDTQYF. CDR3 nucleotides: TGCAGCGTCCTCGGGACTAGCGGTTTCACAGATACGCAGTATTTT.

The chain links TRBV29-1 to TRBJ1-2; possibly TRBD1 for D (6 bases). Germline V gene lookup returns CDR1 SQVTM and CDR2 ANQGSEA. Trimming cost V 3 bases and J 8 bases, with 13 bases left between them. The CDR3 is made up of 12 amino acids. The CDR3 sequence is CSVDRAGEGYTF. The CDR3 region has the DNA TGCAGCGTTGATAGGGCAGGGGAAGGCTACACCTTC.

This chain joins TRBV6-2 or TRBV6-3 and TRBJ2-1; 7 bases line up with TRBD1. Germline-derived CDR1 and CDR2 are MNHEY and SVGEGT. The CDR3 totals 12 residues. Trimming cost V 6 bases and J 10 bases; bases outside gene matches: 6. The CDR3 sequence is CASRQGVGEQFF. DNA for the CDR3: TGTGCCAGCAGGCAGGGGGTAGGAGAGCAGTTCTTC.

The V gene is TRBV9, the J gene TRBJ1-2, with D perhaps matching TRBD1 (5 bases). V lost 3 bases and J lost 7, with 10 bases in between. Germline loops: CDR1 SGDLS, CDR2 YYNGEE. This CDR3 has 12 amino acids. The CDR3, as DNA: TGTGCCAGCAGCGCGTTAGGGGTTGGCTACACCTTC. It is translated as CASSALGVGYTF.

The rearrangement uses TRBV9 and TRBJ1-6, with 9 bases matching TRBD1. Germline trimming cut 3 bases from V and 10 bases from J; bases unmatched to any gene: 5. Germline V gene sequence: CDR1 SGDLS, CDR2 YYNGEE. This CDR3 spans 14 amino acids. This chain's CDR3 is CASSGEGQGSPLHF. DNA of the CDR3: TGTGCCAGCAGCGGGGAGGGACAGGGCTCACCCCTCCACTTT.

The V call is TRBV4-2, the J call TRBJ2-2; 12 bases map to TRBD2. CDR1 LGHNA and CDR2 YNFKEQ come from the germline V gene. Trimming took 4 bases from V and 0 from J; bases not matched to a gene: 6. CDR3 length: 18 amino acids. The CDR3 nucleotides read TGTGCCAGCAGCCCCGGACTAGCGGGAACCTCGAACACCGGGGAGCTGTTTTTT. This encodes CASSPGLAGTSNTGELFF.

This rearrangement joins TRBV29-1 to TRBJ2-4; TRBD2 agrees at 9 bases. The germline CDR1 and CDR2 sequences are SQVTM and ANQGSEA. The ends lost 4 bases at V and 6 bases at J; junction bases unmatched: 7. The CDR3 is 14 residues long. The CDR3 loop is CSVGASGVGNIQYF. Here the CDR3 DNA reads TGCAGCGTTGGGGCTAGCGGGGTGGGAAACATTCAGTACTTC.

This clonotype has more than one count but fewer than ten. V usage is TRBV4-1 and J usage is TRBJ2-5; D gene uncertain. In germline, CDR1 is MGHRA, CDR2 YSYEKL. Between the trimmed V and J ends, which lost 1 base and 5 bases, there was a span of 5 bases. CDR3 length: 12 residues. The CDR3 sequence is CASSQGGETQYF. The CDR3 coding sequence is TGCGCCAGCAGCCAAGGCGGTGAGACCCAGTACTTC.

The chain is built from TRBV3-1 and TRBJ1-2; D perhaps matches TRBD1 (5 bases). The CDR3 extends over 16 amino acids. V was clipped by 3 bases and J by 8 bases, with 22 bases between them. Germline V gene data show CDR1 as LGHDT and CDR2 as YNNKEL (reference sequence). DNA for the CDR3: TGTGCCAGCAGCCATTACCACACGGGACTAGGGAGCGGCTACACCTTC. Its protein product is CASSHYHTGLGSGYTF.

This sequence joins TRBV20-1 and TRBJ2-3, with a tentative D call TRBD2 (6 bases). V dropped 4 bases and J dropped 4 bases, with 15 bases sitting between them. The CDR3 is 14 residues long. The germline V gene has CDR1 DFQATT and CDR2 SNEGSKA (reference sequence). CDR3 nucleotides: TGCAGTGCTAAATCGGGGGTCGGGGCAGATACGCAGTATTTT. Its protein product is CSAKSGVGADTQYF.

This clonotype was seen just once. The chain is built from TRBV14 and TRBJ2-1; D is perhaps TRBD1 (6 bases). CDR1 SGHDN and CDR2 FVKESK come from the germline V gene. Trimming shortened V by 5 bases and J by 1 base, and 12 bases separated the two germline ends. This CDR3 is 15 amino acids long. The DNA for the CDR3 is TGTGCCAGCAGCTCAATCACAGGGTCCTACAATGAGCAGTTCTTC. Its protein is CASSSITGSYNEQFF. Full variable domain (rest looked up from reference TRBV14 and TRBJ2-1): EAGVTQFPSHSVIEKGQTVTLRCDPISGHDNLYWYRRVMGKEIKFLLHFVKESKQDESGMPNNRFLAERTGGTYSTLKVQPAELEDSGVYFCASSSITGSYNEQFFGPGTRLTVL.

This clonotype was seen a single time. The DNA of the CDR3 is TGCGCCAGCAGCCCCGCACCACGCAGCACAGATACGCAGTATTTT. Translation: CASSPAPRSTDTQYF. The V gene is TRBV4-1, the J gene TRBJ2-3; D unresolved. Trimming removed 4 bases at V and 0 bases at J, with 11 bases between. The CDR3 is 15 residues long. Germline-derived CDR1 and CDR2 are MGHRA and YSYEKL.

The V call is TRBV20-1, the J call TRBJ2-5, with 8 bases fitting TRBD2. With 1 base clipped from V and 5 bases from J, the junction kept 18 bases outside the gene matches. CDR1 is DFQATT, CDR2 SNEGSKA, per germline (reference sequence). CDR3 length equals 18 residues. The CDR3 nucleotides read TGCAGTGCTAGAGTCCTAGGAAGAGGGCGGGGGGCCGTGGAGACCCAGTACTTC. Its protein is CSARVLGRGRGAVETQYF.

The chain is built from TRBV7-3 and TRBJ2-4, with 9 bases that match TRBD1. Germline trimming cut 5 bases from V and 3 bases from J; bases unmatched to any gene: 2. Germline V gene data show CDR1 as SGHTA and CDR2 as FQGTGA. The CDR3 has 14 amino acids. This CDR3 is CASSTTGGKNIQYF. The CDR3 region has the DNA TGTGCCAGCAGCACGACAGGGGGCAAAAACATTCAGTACTTC.

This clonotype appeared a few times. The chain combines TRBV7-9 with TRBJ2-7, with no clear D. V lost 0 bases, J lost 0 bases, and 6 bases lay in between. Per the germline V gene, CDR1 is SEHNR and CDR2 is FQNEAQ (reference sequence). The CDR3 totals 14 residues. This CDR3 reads CASSLAGTSYEQYF. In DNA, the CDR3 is TGTGCCAGCAGCTTAGCGGGCACCTCCTACGAGCAGTACTTC.

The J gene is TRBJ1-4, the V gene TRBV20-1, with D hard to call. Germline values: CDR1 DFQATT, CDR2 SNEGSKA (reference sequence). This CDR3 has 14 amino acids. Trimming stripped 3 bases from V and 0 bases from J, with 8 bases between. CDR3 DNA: TGCAGTGCTAGCCAAGATGCAACTAATGAAAAACTGTTTTTT. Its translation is CSASQDATNEKLFF.

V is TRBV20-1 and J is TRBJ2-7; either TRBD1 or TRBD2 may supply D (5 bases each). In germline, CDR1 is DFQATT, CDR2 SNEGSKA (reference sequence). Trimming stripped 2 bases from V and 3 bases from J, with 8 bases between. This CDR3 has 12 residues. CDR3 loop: CSARKGSYEQYF. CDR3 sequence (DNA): TGCAGTGCTAGAAAGGGGAGCTACGAGCAGTACTTC.

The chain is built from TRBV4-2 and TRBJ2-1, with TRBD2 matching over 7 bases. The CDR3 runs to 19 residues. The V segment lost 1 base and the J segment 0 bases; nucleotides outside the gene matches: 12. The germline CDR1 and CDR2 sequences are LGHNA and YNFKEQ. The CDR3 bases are TGTGCCAGCAGCCAAGTGGCCGGGAGGACTACCCCCTCCTACAATGAGCAGTTCTTC. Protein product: CASSQVAGRTTPSYNEQFF.

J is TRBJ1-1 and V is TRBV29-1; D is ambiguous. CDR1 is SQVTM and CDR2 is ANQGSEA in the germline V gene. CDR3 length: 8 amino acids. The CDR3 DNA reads TGCAGGGAACCTGAAGCTTTCTTT. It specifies CREPEAFF.

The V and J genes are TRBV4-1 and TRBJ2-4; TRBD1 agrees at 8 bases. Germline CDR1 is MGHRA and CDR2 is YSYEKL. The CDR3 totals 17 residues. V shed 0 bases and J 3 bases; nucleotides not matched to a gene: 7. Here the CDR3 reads CASSQDGQGASKNIQYF. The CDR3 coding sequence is TGCGCCAGCAGCCAAGATGGGCAGGGGGCTAGCAAAAACATTCAGTACTTC.

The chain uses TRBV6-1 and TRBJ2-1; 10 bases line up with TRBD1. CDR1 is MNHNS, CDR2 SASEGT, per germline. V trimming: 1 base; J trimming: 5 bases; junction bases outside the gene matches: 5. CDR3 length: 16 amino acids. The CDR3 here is CASSEVGQGGNNEQFF. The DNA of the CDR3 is TGTGCCAGCAGTGAAGTAGGACAGGGGGGAAACAATGAGCAGTTCTTC.

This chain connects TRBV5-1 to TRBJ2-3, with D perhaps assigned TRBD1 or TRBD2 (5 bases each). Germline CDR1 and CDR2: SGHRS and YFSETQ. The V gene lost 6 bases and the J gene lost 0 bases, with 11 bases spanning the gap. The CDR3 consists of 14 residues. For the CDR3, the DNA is TGCGCCAGCATTAGGGGACCGAGCACAGATACGCAGTATTTT. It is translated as CASIRGPSTDTQYF.

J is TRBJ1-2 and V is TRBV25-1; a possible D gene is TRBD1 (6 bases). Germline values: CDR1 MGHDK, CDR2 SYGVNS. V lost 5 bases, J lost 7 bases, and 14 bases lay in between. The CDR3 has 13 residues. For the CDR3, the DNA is TGTGCCAGCAGTCTTGGGGGCGTAGGTGGCTACACCTTC. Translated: CASSLGGVGGYTF.

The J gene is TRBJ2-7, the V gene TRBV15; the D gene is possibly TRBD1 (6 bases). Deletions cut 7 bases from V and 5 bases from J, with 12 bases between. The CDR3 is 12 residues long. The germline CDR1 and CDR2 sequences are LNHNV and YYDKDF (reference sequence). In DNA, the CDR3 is TGTGCCACCAAGGGGGTGGGCAACGAGCAGTACTTC. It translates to CATKGVGNEQYF.